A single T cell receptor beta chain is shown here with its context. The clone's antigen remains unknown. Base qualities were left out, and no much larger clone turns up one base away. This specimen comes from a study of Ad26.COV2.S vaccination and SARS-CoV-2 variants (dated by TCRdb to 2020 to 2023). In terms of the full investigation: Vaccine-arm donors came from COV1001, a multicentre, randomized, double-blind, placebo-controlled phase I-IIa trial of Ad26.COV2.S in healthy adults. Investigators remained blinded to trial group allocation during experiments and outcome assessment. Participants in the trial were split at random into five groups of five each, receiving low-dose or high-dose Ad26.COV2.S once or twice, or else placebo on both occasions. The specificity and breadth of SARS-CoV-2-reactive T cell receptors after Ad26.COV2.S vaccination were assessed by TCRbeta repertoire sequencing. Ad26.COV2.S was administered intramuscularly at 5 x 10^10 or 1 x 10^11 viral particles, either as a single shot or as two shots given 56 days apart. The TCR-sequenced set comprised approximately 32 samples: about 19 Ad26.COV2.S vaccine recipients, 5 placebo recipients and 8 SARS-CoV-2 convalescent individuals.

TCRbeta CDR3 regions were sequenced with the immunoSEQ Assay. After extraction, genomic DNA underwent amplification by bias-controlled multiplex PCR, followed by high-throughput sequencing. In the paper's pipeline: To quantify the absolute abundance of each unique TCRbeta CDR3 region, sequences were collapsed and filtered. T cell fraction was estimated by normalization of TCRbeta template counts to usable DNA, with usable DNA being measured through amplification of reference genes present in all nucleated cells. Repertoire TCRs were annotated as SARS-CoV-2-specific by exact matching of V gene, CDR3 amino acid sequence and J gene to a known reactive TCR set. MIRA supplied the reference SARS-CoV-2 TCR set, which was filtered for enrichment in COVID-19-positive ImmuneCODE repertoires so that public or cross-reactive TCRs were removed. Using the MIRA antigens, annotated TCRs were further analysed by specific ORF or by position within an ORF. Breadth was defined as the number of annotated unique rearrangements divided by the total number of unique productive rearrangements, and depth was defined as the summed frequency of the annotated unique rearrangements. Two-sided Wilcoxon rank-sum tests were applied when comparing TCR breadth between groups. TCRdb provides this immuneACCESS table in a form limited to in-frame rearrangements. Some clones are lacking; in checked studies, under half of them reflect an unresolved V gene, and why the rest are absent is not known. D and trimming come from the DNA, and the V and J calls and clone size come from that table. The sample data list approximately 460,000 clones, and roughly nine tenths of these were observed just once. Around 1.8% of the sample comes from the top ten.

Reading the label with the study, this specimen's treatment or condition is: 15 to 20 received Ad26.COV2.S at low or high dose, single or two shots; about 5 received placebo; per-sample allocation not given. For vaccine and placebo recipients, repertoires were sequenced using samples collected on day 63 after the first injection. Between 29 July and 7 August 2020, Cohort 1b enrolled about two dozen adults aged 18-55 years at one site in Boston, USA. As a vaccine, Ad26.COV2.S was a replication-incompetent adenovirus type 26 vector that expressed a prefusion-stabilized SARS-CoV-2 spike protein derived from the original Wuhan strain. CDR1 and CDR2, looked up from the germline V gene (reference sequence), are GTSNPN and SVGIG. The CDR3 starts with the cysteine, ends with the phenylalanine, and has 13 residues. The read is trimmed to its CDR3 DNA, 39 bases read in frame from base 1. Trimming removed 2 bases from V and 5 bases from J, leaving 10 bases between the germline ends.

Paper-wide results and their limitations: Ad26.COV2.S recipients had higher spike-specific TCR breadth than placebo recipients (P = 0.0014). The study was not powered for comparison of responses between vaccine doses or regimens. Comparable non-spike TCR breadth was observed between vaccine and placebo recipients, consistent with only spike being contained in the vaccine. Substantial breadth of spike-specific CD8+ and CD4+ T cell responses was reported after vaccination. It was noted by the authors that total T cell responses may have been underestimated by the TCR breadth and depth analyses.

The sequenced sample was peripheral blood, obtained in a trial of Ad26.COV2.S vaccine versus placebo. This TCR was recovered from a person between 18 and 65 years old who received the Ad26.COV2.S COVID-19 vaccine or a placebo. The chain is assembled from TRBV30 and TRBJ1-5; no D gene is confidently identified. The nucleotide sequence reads TGTGCCTGGAGTTCCGGCAGCCATCAGCCCCAGCATTTT. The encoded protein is CAWSSGSHQPQHF.